The sample holds many counts of the clone carrying this TCR beta chain. No antigen is known for it. These data belong to a study of T cells in Graves' hyperthyroidism and ophthalmopathy. The study's findings and limits: Most thyroid clonotypes with frequency above 0.001 were detected in blood. From stable hyperthyroidism, ophthalmopathy was set apart by a 13 V-J model.

RNA transcripts yielded amplified TCR beta CDR3 regions. The HTBI primer set drove a first-round RT-PCR of the TCR CDR3. TCRdb re-analysed the multiplex PCR reads in MiXCR, keeping a single row per CDR3 protein. Seen here are hundreds of thousands of distinct CDR3 sequences, 14% observed once, and the top ten hold 5% to 7%. The hyperthyroidism patients had all been newly diagnosed, and their disease duration was under 2 months. Their ages ranged from 18 to 65 years. Together with thyroid ultrasound, orbital computed tomography, serum thyroxine and TRAb, clinical symptoms were used for diagnoses. Trimming took 6 bases from V and 6 from J, leaving 11 bases between them. This CDR3 is built from 12 residues.

The chain is built from TRBV12-3 or TRBV12-4 and TRBJ1-1, with D tentatively TRBD1 (5 bases). Sequenced material: blood. This clonotype was obtained from a woman younger than 45 with Graves' hyperthyroidism that later progressed to Graves' ophthalmopathy. CDR3: CASSQGPSEAFF. The CDR3 nucleotides read TGTGCCAGCAGCCAGGGACCGTCTGAAGCTTTCTTT.